Included here is one T cell receptor beta chain sequence, with context. After removal of 1 base from V and 3 bases from J, the junction contained 2 bases not matched to a gene. CDR3 length equals 14 residues. Germline lookup yields CDR1 GTSNPN and CDR2 SVGIG (reference sequence). The sample belongs to a study of OX40 agonist ivuxolimab in advanced cancers. About the study: People who had prior anti-PD-1, anti-PD-L1 or anti-CTLA-4 therapy could take part, and less than 50% had some.

The assay was immunoSEQ multiplex PCR, and TCRdb's table has in-frame clones only and misses some. The repertoire holds tens of thousands of clones, with roughly 86% as singletons. V is TRBV30 and J is TRBJ1-2; 10 bases line up with TRBD1. This TCR derives from an adult with an advanced solid tumor such as melanoma, head and neck, liver or kidney cancer. Sequences were derived from CD4+ or CD8+ T cells sorted from blood, sampled in a trial of the OX40 agonist ivuxolimab. The DNA of the CDR3 is TGTGCCTGGAGTGGCGGGACAGGGGACTATGGCTACACCTTC. This sequence encodes CAWSGGTGDYGYTF.